This TCR beta chain comes out of a study of blood T cells in healthy people across ages. General study findings and limits: More naive CD4+ cells and higher diversity marked long-lived donors relative to aged donors. Per-million-T-cell TCR beta diversity fell roughly linearly with age.

Per sample, no less than 5.5 micrograms of total RNA were extracted. A second PCR, run for roughly 7 to 12 cycles, used a sample-barcoded 5' primer plus a J-beta primer mix. Every sample produced at least 2.5 million CDR3-containing paired-end reads. Via MiXCR, TCRdb re-called the 5' RACE reads, giving one row per CDR3 protein. Found here are approximately 1,700,000 distinct CDR3 sequences, around 40% of them singletons; the top ten hold 20% to 25%. Concerning this clonotype itself: Its antigen is not identified.

This CDR3 spans 12 amino acids. Germline V lookup: CDR1 DFQATT, CDR2 SNEGSKA (reference sequence). V lost 4 bases and J lost 8; bases outside the gene matches: 7. Sample: blood. The TCR comes from a human donor in good health. V is TRBV20-1 and J is TRBJ1-1, with 7 positions matching TRBD1. CDR3 region: CSATNVGQEAFF. The CDR3 region has the DNA TGCAGTGCTACAAACGTGGGACAGGAAGCTTTCTTT.